Listed here are 18 T cell receptor beta chains from one sample, sequenced in a study of technical replicates of blood from a few donors. The protocol was immunoSEQ multiplex PCR, while the TCRdb copy is restricted to in-frame clones and leaves out a portion. The profile shows tens of thousands of clones, just over 95% of them singletons. The material sequenced was T cells isolated from PBMCs. The receptors were sampled from a human donor in good health.

V gene TRBV6-5 combines with J gene TRBJ2-3, with TRBD2 identical over 8 bases. Germline V gene data show CDR1 as MNHEY and CDR2 as SVGAGI. The CDR3 is 14 amino acids. Germline trimming cut 6 bases from V and 5 bases from J; bases unmatched to any gene: 7. The CDR3 nucleotides read TGTGCCAGCAGAACTAGCGGTAGAATAGATACGCAGTATTTT. This sequence encodes CASRTSGRIDTQYF.

The chain couples TRBV5-1 to TRBJ2-5; 12 nucleotides match TRBD2. V shed 2 bases and J 0 bases; nucleotides not matched to a gene: 2. The germline gives CDR1 SGHRS, CDR2 YFSETQ. CDR3 length: 16 residues. The CDR3 protein is CASSFLAGGYQETQYF. The CDR3 region has the DNA TGCGCCAGCAGCTTCCTAGCGGGAGGGTACCAAGAGACCCAGTACTTC. The full variable domain, with the rest looked up from reference TRBV5-1 and TRBJ2-5, is KAGVTQTPRYLIKTRGQQVTLSCSPISGHRSVSWYQQTPGQGLQFLFEYFSETQRNKGNFPGRFSGRQFSNSRSEMNVSTLELGDSALYLCASSFLAGGYQETQYFGPGTRLLVL.

V gene TRBV28 combines with J gene TRBJ1-1; D unresolved. CDR1 and CDR2 from the germline V gene are MDHEN and SYDVKM. V was pared by 7 bases and J by 0 bases, with 12 bases between. The CDR3 spans 14 residues. The CDR3 DNA follows: TGTGCCAGCACAACGGGTCCGATGAACACTGAAGCTTTCTTT. This translates into CASTTGPMNTEAFF.

The chain carries TRBV19 and TRBJ2-7; D perhaps matches TRBD2 (5 bases). The CDR3 is 15 residues long. V lost 8 bases and J lost 1, with 18 bases in between. The V gene's germline CDR1 is LNHDA and CDR2 SQIVND (reference sequence). The CDR3 DNA is TGTGCCAGTCAATACGAGACTAACTGGTCCTACGAGCAGTACTTC. Its translation is CASQYETNWSYEQYF.

This clone came up once. The gene calls are TRBV27 and TRBJ2-1, with 7 positions matching TRBD2. Germline V gene lookup returns CDR1 MNHEY and CDR2 SMNVEV (reference sequence). The CDR3 is 16 amino acids. The J segment lost 3 bases and the V segment lost 0 bases, leaving 5 bases of the junction unmatched. Here the CDR3 reads CASSLSGEGFYNEQFF. For the CDR3, the DNA is TGTGCCAGCAGTTTATCGGGGGAGGGATTCTACAATGAGCAGTTCTTC.

This sequence joins TRBV15 and TRBJ2-7, with TRBD2 identical over 9 bases. The CDR3 is 14 amino acids. The V gene's germline CDR1 is LNHNV and CDR2 YYDKDF (reference sequence). Losses at the gene ends were 1 base for V and 7 bases for J; bases not matched to a gene: 5. The CDR3 nucleotides are TGTGCCACCAGCAGAGCGGCGGGAGGGGGAGAGCAGTACTTC. It yields the protein CATSRAAGGGEQYF. The full variable domain, its missing parts supplied by reference TRBV15 and TRBJ2-7, is DAMVIQNPRYQVTQFGKPVTLSCSQTLNHNVMYWYQQKSSQAPKLLFHYYDKDFNNEADTPDNFQSRRPNTSFCFLDIRSPGLGDTAMYLCATSRAAGGGEQYFGPGTRLTVT.

This clone has only one observation. The chain employs TRBV6-5 and TRBJ2-2, with no clear D. V was cut by 10 bases and J by 6 bases, with 6 bases left in between. Germline loops: CDR1 MNHEY, CDR2 SVGAGI. This CDR3 is 10 amino acids long. This CDR3 reads CATRAGELFF. The CDR3 DNA reads TGTGCCACCCGTGCCGGGGAGCTGTTTTTT.

CDR3 nucleotide sequence: TGTGCCAGCAGTCTAGGACTAGCGGGAGGGTCCGGGGCCAACGTCCTGACTTTC. Protein: CASSLGLAGGSGANVLTF. The chain combines TRBV25-1 with TRBJ2-6; 15 bases align to TRBD2. This CDR3 comprises 18 residues. CDR1 and CDR2 (germline): MGHDK, SYGVNS. V dropped 5 bases and J dropped 4; count of bases not matched to a gene: 6. Full variable domain (rest looked up from reference TRBV25-1 and TRBJ2-6): EADIYQTPRYLVIGTGKKITLECSQTMGHDKMYWYQQDPGMELHLIHYSYGVNSTEKGDLSSESTVSRIRTEHFPLTLESARPSHTSQYLCASSLGLAGGSGANVLTFGAGSRLTVL.

This chain links TRBV6-5 with TRBJ2-7; weak D call: TRBD1 (5 bases). The germline V and J ends were trimmed by 0 bases and 4 bases, with 13 bases remaining between them. Germline CDR1 and CDR2: MNHEY and SVGAGI. The CDR3 loop spans 15 amino acids. CDR3 in amino acids: CASSYSSSTDYEQYF. The CDR3 nucleotides read TGTGCCAGCAGTTACTCGTCCTCGACAGATTACGAGCAGTACTTC.

The rearrangement links TRBV6-5 to TRBJ1-1, with D perhaps TRBD1 (5 bases). This CDR3 region has 15 residues. V lost 6 bases to trimming and J lost 1 base, with 15 bases between them. Germline V gene data show CDR1 as MNHEY and CDR2 as SVGAGI. CDR3 nucleotide sequence: TGTGCCAGCAGGGTCGGGGGTTACCAGAACACTGAAGCTTTCTTT. Its translation: CASRVGGYQNTEAFF.

This chain uses TRBV19 with TRBJ1-3; tentatively, D is TRBD1 (5 bases). Germline V gene lookup returns CDR1 LNHDA and CDR2 SQIVND (reference sequence). The CDR3 covers 15 residues. Trimming removed 7 bases at V and 2 bases at J, with 15 bases between. CDR3 residues: CASISQGQTGNTIYF. CDR3 DNA: TGTGCCAGTATTAGCCAGGGTCAGACTGGAAACACCATATATTTT.

Notes on this clone: Sequence at one end of the junction differs from germline and may be a read error. The V gene is TRBV10-2, the J gene TRBJ2-1; D possibly corresponds to TRBD2 (6 bases). The CDR3 is 14 amino acids. Germline CDR1 reads WSHSY; CDR2 reads SAAADI. CDR3 loop: CASIEDYSYNEQFF. DNA of the CDR3: TGCGCCAGCATTGAGGACTATTCCTACAATGAGCAGTTCTTC.

V usage is TRBV27 and J usage is TRBJ2-7; possible D gene TRBD1, 5 bases. The length of the CDR3 is 14 residues. V was trimmed by 0 bases and J by 1 base, leaving 7 bases between them. CDR1 is MNHEY and CDR2 is SMNVEV in the germline V gene (reference sequence). CDR3 sequence reads: CASSLSGQSYEQYF. As DNA, the CDR3 is TGTGCCAGCAGTTTATCGGGGCAGTCCTACGAGCAGTACTTC.

The chain joins TRBV29-1 to TRBJ1-1; 7 bases line up with TRBD1. CDR1 SQVTM and CDR2 ANQGSEA come from the germline V gene. Germline trimming cut 3 bases from V and 2 bases from J; bases unmatched to any gene: 6. This CDR3 contains 14 residues. Here the CDR3 DNA reads TGCAGCGTTGAGCCGACAGGGCCCAACACTGAAGCTTTCTTT. As protein: CSVEPTGPNTEAFF. The full variable domain, in which reference TRBV29-1 and TRBJ1-1 provide the parts outside the CDR3, is SAVISQKPSRDICQRGTSLTIQCQVDSQVTMMFWYRQQPGQSLTLIATANQGSEATYESGFVIDKFPISRPNLTFSTLTVSNMSPEDSSIYLCSVEPTGPNTEAFFGQGTRLTVV.

This clone is a singleton in its sample. An end of the junction does not agree with germline; a read error may underlie this. The rearrangement links TRBV7-9 to TRBJ2-1; possible D gene TRBD2, 5 bases. The CDR3 length is 15 residues. Germline loops: CDR1 SEHNR, CDR2 FQNEAQ (reference sequence). CDR3 protein: CASSWPRTSFNEQFF. The DNA for the CDR3 is TGTGCCAGCAGCTGGCCCAGGACTTCCTTCAATGAGCAGTTCTTC.

This chain uses TRBV4-1 with TRBJ1-1; D call uncertain. The CDR3 consists of 14 residues. Germline V gene sequence: CDR1 MGHRA, CDR2 YSYEKL. Trimming cost V 6 bases and J 2 bases, with 13 bases left between them. The CDR3 here is CASSPSRLNTEAFF. CDR3 in DNA: TGCGCCAGCAGTCCCTCGAGACTCAACACTGAAGCTTTCTTT.

V gene TRBV11-3 combines with J gene TRBJ2-7; 9 bases are a match to TRBD1. The germline CDR1 and CDR2 sequences are SGHNT and YENEEA. After removal of 5 bases from V and 6 bases from J, the junction contained 5 bases not matched to a gene. The CDR3 has 13 amino acids. The CDR3 sequence is CASSPRTGAEQYF. The CDR3 DNA sequence: TGTGCCAGCAGCCCGCGGACAGGGGCCGAGCAGTACTTC.

The rearrangement joins TRBV11-2 to TRBJ2-2, with TRBD2 matching over 12 bases. The CDR3 is 16 residues long. Germline CDR1 SGHAT, CDR2 FQNNGV. Losses at the gene ends were 4 bases for V and 5 bases for J; bases not matched to a gene: 5. CDR3 loop: CASSSILAGGTGELFF. The DNA of the CDR3 is TGTGCCAGCAGCTCCATACTAGCGGGAGGTACCGGGGAGCTGTTTTTT.